Below, 27 T cell receptor beta chains from the same sample are listed, as sequenced in a study of PD-1 blockade in classical Hodgkin lymphoma (dated by TCRdb to 2020 to 2022). The library was built by means of the immunoSEQ multiplex PCR assay. TCRdb retrieved this table from immuneACCESS and kept in-frame rearrangements only. Not all clones are present; in checked studies, unresolved V genes account for under half, and no reason is known for the remainder. This sample comprises about 110,000 clones, 80% to 90% of them detected only once. The ten largest account for around 20% of the sample. Per the publication, the time point label means: cycle 2 day 1 (C2D1) of nivolumab. All trial patients had relapsed after autologous stem cell transplantation, with cohorts A, B and C differing in prior brentuximab vedotin exposure. The sample was peripheral blood mononuclear cells (PBMCs), taken before the second cycle of nivolumab. The receptors derive from a human donor with classical Hodgkin lymphoma.

This chain joins TRBV7-2 and TRBJ1-1, with D possibly being TRBD1 (5 bases). Germline loops: CDR1 SGHTA, CDR2 FQGNSA. V lost 2 bases, J lost 0 bases, and 10 bases lay in between. This CDR3 has 15 amino acids. The CDR3 loop reads CASSLMSGMNTEAFF. As DNA, the CDR3 is TGTGCCAGCAGCTTAATGTCAGGGATGAACACTGAAGCTTTCTTT.

V is TRBV12-5 and J is TRBJ2-7; D gene uncertain. CDR1 is LGHNT, CDR2 FRNRAP, per germline. Deletions cut 1 base from V and 3 bases from J, with 19 bases between. This CDR3 is built from 17 residues. CDR3 amino acids: CASGLGPDGRASYEQYF. The DNA for the CDR3 is TGTGCTAGTGGTTTGGGTCCCGATGGACGGGCGAGCTACGAGCAGTACTTC.

The rearrangement joins TRBV7-2 to TRBJ2-3; the D gene is possibly TRBD2 (6 bases). The V gene lost 8 bases and the J gene lost 1 base, with 13 bases spanning the gap. The CDR3 covers 14 residues. Looked up from germline, CDR1 is SGHTA and CDR2 is FQGNSA. CDR3 amino acids: CASGRERGTDTQYF. Here the CDR3 DNA reads TGTGCCAGCGGACGGGAGAGGGGCACAGATACGCAGTATTTT.

The V and J genes are TRBV6-5 and TRBJ2-7; weak D call: TRBD2 (5 bases). Germline CDR1 and CDR2: MNHEY and SVGAGI. The CDR3 is made up of 14 amino acids. Trimming left V 6 bases short and J 2 bases short, with 14 bases between. The CDR3 spells CASSNSETTYEQYF. In DNA form, the CDR3 reads TGTGCCAGCAGCAATAGCGAGACGACCTACGAGCAGTACTTC.

The V call is TRBV18, the J call TRBJ2-5; D is possibly TRBD1 (5 bases). The CDR3 has 15 residues. Germline CDR1 reads KGHSH; CDR2 reads LQKENI. V dropped 5 bases and J dropped 0 bases, with 13 bases sitting between them. This chain's CDR3 is CASSDYRTYQETQYF. CDR3 in DNA: TGTGCCAGCTCAGATTACAGGACCTACCAAGAGACCCAGTACTTC.

This clone has a handful of counts. The V gene is TRBV7-2, the J gene TRBJ2-1; TRBD1 matches 7 bases. Trimming removed 4 bases from V and 5 bases from J; junction bases left unmatched: 8. Germline V lookup: CDR1 SGHTA, CDR2 FQGNSA. The CDR3 is made up of 15 amino acids. CDR3 DNA: TGTGCCAGCAGCTCCTCCCGGGACAGCCACAATGAGCAGTTCTTC. Its translation: CASSSSRDSHNEQFF.

This sequence joins TRBV30 and TRBJ2-7; D ambiguous. Germline lookup yields CDR1 GTSNPN and CDR2 SVGIG (reference sequence). The length of the CDR3 is 14 residues. The V end lost 2 bases, the J end lost 3 bases, and 14 bases lay between the germline ends. The CDR3 DNA is TGTGCCTGGAGTCTCTGGCAGGACCTCTACGAGCAGTACTTC. Translated: CAWSLWQDLYEQYF.

This clone was detected only once. This sequence joins TRBV6-1 and TRBJ1-5; D is undetermined. Germline V CDR1 and CDR2: MNHNS, SASEGT. This CDR3 region has 14 residues. The V and J ends lost 1 base and 0 bases respectively, with 4 bases between them. This chain's CDR3 is CASSEGPSNQPQHF. The CDR3 DNA reads TGTGCCAGCAGTGAAGGTCCTAGCAATCAGCCCCAGCATTTT.

The chain recombines TRBV5-5 with TRBJ2-7; maybe TRBD2 (6 bases). Trimming cost V 4 bases and J 2 bases, with 19 bases left between them. This CDR3 has 16 amino acids. Looked up from germline, CDR1 is SGHKS and CDR2 is YYEKEE (reference sequence). CDR3 protein: CASSPTRASAAYEQYF. The CDR3 DNA is TGTGCCAGCAGCCCTACACGGGCTAGCGCGGCCTACGAGCAGTACTTC. The full variable domain, in which reference TRBV5-5 and TRBJ2-7 provide the parts outside the CDR3, is DAGVTQSPTHLIKTRGQQVTLRCSPISGHKSVSWYQQVLGQGPQFIFQYYEKEERGRGNFPDRFSARQFPNYSSELNVNALLLGDSALYLCASSPTRASAAYEQYFGPGTRLTVT.

This rearrangement joins TRBV5-1 to TRBJ2-1, with 9 bases that match TRBD2. With V trimmed by 5 bases and J by 0 bases, 6 bases remained unmatched. The length of the CDR3 is 16 residues. Germline V CDR1 and CDR2: SGHRS, YFSETQ. CDR3 protein: CASRFRLADSYNEQFF. CDR3 nucleotide sequence: TGCGCCAGCAGATTCCGACTAGCGGACTCCTACAATGAGCAGTTCTTC.

The CDR3: CASSPTAGGLTDTQYF. DNA of the CDR3: TGCGCCAGCAGCCCGACGGCGGGAGGACTCACAGATACGCAGTATTTT. The chain links TRBV5-1 to TRBJ2-3, with 8 bases identical to TRBD2. CDR1 and CDR2 (germline): SGHRS, YFSETQ. J gave up 2 bases and V 4 bases, and 9 bases lay outside the gene matches. There are 16 residues in the CDR3.

Notes on this clone: Other DNA variants within this sample encode the same CDR3. The CDR3 coding sequence is TGCAGCGGCCGGGACAGGAATACCGGGGAGCTGTTTTTT. Translated: CSGRDRNTGELFF. J is TRBJ2-2 and V is TRBV29-1; 8 nucleotides agree with TRBD1. V lost 7 bases and J lost 5; bases outside the gene matches: 6. CDR1 SQVTM and CDR2 ANQGSEA come from the germline V gene. The CDR3 totals 13 residues.

The chain has TRBV5-4 and TRBJ2-3, with unresolved D. Germline CDR1 SGHNT, CDR2 YYREEE (reference sequence). The CDR3 contains 12 residues. Trimming took off 2 bases at V and 2 bases at J, with 3 bases between the two ends. CDR3 sequence: CASSLPTDTQYF. Written as DNA, the CDR3 is TGTGCCAGCAGCTTACCCACAGATACGCAGTATTTT.

The J gene is TRBJ2-2, the V gene TRBV15, with D maybe TRBD1 (6 bases). There are 17 residues in the CDR3. The germline V gene encodes CDR1 LNHNV and CDR2 YYDKDF (reference sequence). Trimming removed 1 base at V and 3 bases at J, with 15 bases between. This CDR3 reads CATSRVGVGQYTGELFF. CDR3 sequence (DNA): TGTGCCACCAGCAGAGTAGGAGTAGGACAGTACACCGGGGAGCTGTTTTTT.

In its sample, this clone was seen once. CDR3 in DNA: TGTGCCAGCAGCCAGACTGGACAGGGTCGTACTGAAGCTTTCTTT. Encoded protein: CASSQTGQGRTEAFF. The chain couples TRBV7-2 to TRBJ1-1; TRBD1 agrees at 8 bases. Germline V gives CDR1 SGHTA, CDR2 FQGNSA. The CDR3 contains 15 residues. J was trimmed by 5 bases and V by 5 bases; bases with no gene match: 10.

The chain combines TRBV11-2 with TRBJ2-1, with 10 bases aligning to TRBD2. The junction had 9 bases not matched to a gene; V was cut back by 5 bases and J by 8 bases. Per the germline V gene, CDR1 is SGHAT and CDR2 is FQNNGV. This CDR3 is built from 15 residues. The CDR3 here is CASSEAGGPWYEQFF. The CDR3 DNA follows: TGTGCCAGCAGCGAAGCGGGAGGGCCCTGGTATGAGCAGTTCTTC.

The gene calls are TRBV2 and TRBJ1-4; 8 nucleotides line up with TRBD1. This CDR3 has 15 residues. Unmatched junction bases numbered 9, after V lost 4 bases and J lost 8 bases. Looked up from germline, CDR1 is SNHLY and CDR2 is FYNNEI. The CDR3 bases are TGTGCCAGCAGTGGCGGTGGGACAGGAGGGGAAAAACTGTTTTTT. Protein product: CASSGGGTGGEKLFF. Looking up the rest from reference TRBV2 and TRBJ1-4 gives the full variable domain: EPEVTQTPSHQVTQMGQEVILRCVPISNHLYFYWYRQILGQKVEFLVSFYNNEISEKSEIFDDQFSVERPDGSNFTLKIRSTKLEDSAMYFCASSGGGTGGEKLFFGSGTQLSVL.

This chain joins TRBV10-3 and TRBJ2-2; 10 positions agree with TRBD2. This CDR3 region has 16 residues. Trimming took 3 bases from V and 7 from J; bases not matched to a gene: 8. Germline V gives CDR1 ENHRY, CDR2 SYGVKD. The CDR3 DNA follows: TGTGCCATCAGTGAATCCCCTAGCGGGAGCGTCGGGGAGCTGTTTTTT. The encoded protein is CAISESPSGSVGELFF.

This chain uses TRBV4-3 with TRBJ2-2; D unresolved. This CDR3 contains 13 residues. Trimming pared 2 bases from V and 7 bases from J, leaving 8 bases between. Germline lookup yields CDR1 LGHNA and CDR2 YSLEER. CDR3 amino acids: CASSQLLGGELFF. The CDR3 bases are TGCGCCAGCAGCCAACTATTAGGCGGGGAGCTGTTTTTT.

V gene TRBV19 combines with J gene TRBJ2-4; D gene ambiguous. CDR3 length equals 14 residues. V lost 0 bases and J 5 bases, leaving 8 bases between the germline ends. The germline gives CDR1 LNHDA, CDR2 SQIVND (reference sequence). The CDR3 DNA is TGTGCCAGTAGTATAGAAGGGTACGAAAACATTCAGTACTTC. Residues: CASSIEGYENIQYF.

The V call is TRBV4-3, the J call TRBJ2-7; D gene ambiguous. V was pared by 2 bases and J by 2 bases, with 16 bases between. Germline V gene lookup returns CDR1 LGHNA and CDR2 YSLEER. This CDR3 region has 16 residues. The CDR3 loop reads CASSQSFEGVAYEQYF. The CDR3 DNA follows: TGCGCCAGCAGCCAATCATTCGAAGGCGTCGCCTACGAGCAGTACTTC.

The chain combines TRBV5-5 with TRBJ2-2; D gene unclear. CDR1 SGHKS and CDR2 YYEKEE come from the germline V gene (reference sequence). Trimming shortened V by 3 bases and J by 7 bases, and 4 bases separated the two germline ends. This CDR3 has 11 amino acids. CDR3 sequence (DNA): TGTGCCAGCAGCTACCGCGGGGAGCTGTTTTTT. It translates to CASSYRGELFF.

The J gene is TRBJ2-7, the V gene TRBV19; a possible D gene is TRBD2 (5 bases). V dropped 5 bases and J dropped 1 base, with 9 bases sitting between them. The CDR3 covers 13 residues. Germline V gives CDR1 LNHDA, CDR2 SQIVND (reference sequence). The chain's CDR3 is CASSAGNSYEQYF. CDR3 nucleotide sequence: TGTGCCAGTAGTGCCGGGAATTCCTACGAGCAGTACTTC.

This rearrangement joins TRBV5-4 to TRBJ2-7; 7 nucleotides agree with TRBD2. The CDR3 is 15 amino acids. The junction had 9 bases not matched to a gene; V was cut back by 4 bases and J by 2 bases. Germline V gene data show CDR1 as SGHNT and CDR2 as YYREEE (reference sequence). The CDR3 DNA reads as TGTGCCAGCAGCCTGGGGGGGGTGGCCCCCTACGAGCAGTACTTC. Protein: CASSLGGVAPYEQYF.

J is TRBJ1-1 and V is TRBV6-5, with D possibly TRBD1 on 5 matching bases. Trimming left V 2 bases short and J 4 bases short, with 14 bases between. Germline CDR1 is MNHEY and CDR2 is SVGAGI. CDR3 length: 15 amino acids. CDR3 residues: CASSYGAFGGTEAFF. The CDR3 DNA follows: TGTGCCAGCAGTTACGGGGCCTTCGGGGGCACTGAAGCTTTCTTT.

V is TRBV9 and J is TRBJ2-1; D is ambiguous. The V and J ends lost 4 bases and 8 bases respectively, with 22 bases between them. Germline values: CDR1 SGDLS, CDR2 YYNGEE. The CDR3 covers 16 residues. The CDR3 region has the DNA TGTGCCAGCAGCATAGCCGGCACTCCTTTCTTGGATGAGCAGTTCTTC. Protein: CASSIAGTPFLDEQFF.

This clone was seen just once. The J gene is TRBJ1-6, the V gene TRBV7-2; D is unresolved. From germline, CDR1 is SGHTA and CDR2 FQGNSA. Trimming took 10 bases from V and 9 from J, leaving 19 bases between them. This CDR3 has 14 residues. CDR3 sequence reads: CAIPTADWGSPLHF. As DNA, the CDR3 is TGTGCCATCCCCACGGCGGACTGGGGTTCACCCCTCCACTTT.